The 13 T cell receptor beta chains given below trace back to one sample, sequenced in a study of blood T cell repertoires in COVID-19. TCRdb's copy holds only in-frame clones and misses some; the assay was immunoSEQ multiplex PCR. The sample yields about 190,000 clones, more than 75% seen once. Sequenced sample: PBMCs or T cells enriched from blood (not recorded which). These receptors all stem from a woman in her forties or fifties with acute COVID-19.

J is TRBJ1-6 and V is TRBV19; 10 nucleotides agree with TRBD1. V shed 7 bases and J 8 bases; nucleotides not matched to a gene: 5. This CDR3 comprises 14 residues. Germline lookup yields CDR1 LNHDA and CDR2 SQIVND (reference sequence). The CDR3 DNA reads TGTGCCAGTACTCGACAGGGGGCTGATTCACCCCTCCACTTT. Translating gives CASTRQGADSPLHF.

Note on this clone: This may stem from a read error, because a much larger clone lies one nucleotide away. The chain uses TRBV14 and TRBJ1-3; D remains unclear. CDR3 length: 14 residues. Per the germline V gene, CDR1 is SGHDN and CDR2 is FVKESK. V shed 1 base and J shed 0 bases, with 4 bases lying between them. This CDR3 is CASSQVDSGNTIYF. CDR3 nucleotides: TGTGCCAGCAGCCAAGTAGACTCTGGAAACACCATATATTTT.

The V call is TRBV4-1, the J call TRBJ2-3, with 9 bases identical to TRBD1. This CDR3 has 16 amino acids. Germline CDR1 MGHRA, CDR2 YSYEKL. V lost 0 bases to trimming and J lost 5 bases; unmatched junction nucleotides: 6. The CDR3 region is CASSQDETGGGDTQYF. In DNA, the CDR3 is TGCGCCAGCAGCCAAGATGAGACAGGGGGAGGAGATACGCAGTATTTT.

This chain joins TRBV9 and TRBJ2-3; D is perhaps TRBD2 (6 bases). V was trimmed by 0 bases and J by 3 bases, leaving 17 bases between them. CDR1 is SGDLS, CDR2 YYNGEE, per germline. The CDR3 covers 17 residues. CDR3 bases: TGTGCCAGCAGCGTAGCTGGCGGAGGGGTTGGTACAGATACGCAGTATTTT. This sequence encodes CASSVAGGGVGTDTQYF.

This clone was seen just once. The chain links TRBV6-5 to TRBJ2-5, with TRBD1 matching 8 bases. There are 16 residues in the CDR3. The trim removed 0 bases at V and 5 bases at J, leaving 8 bases unmatched. Germline CDR1 reads MNHEY; CDR2 reads SVGAGI. The CDR3 DNA sequence: TGTGCCAGCAGTTACTCGACGGCAGGGGGCCGGGAGACCCAGTACTTC. Encoded protein: CASSYSTAGGRETQYF.

This clone was seen a few times. The rearrangement uses TRBV28 and TRBJ1-6; D remains unclear. Germline CDR1 and CDR2: MDHEN and SYDVKM. With 7 bases removed from V and 8 bases from J, the gap between germline ends came to 15 bases. CDR3 length: 14 residues. The CDR3 loop is CASTLAGRDSPLHF. CDR3 bases: TGTGCCAGCACCCTGGCGGGTCGGGATTCACCCCTCCACTTT.

A few counts support this clone. V is TRBV19 and J is TRBJ1-5, with 7 bases identical to TRBD1. The CDR3 is 13 amino acids. The trim removed 10 bases at V and 6 bases at J, leaving 9 bases unmatched. The germline CDR1 and CDR2 sequences are LNHDA and SQIVND (reference sequence). The CDR3: CATDDRVGQPQHF. In DNA form, the CDR3 reads TGTGCCACCGATGACAGGGTCGGTCAGCCCCAGCATTTT. The full variable domain, completed using reference TRBV19 and TRBJ1-5, is DGGITQSPKYLFRKEGQNVTLSCEQNLNHDAMYWYRQDPGQGLRLIYYSQIVNDFQKGDIAEGYSVSREKKESFPLTVTSAQKNPTAFYLCATDDRVGQPQHFGDGTRLSIL.

The chain carries TRBV13 and TRBJ1-5; D may be TRBD1 (6 bases). This CDR3 spans 19 amino acids. Germline loops: CDR1 PRHDT, CDR2 FYEKMQ (reference sequence). Trimming left V 1 base short and J 2 bases short, with 21 bases between. As DNA, the CDR3 is TGTGCCAGCAGCTTAGTCCCACCCGACAGGTTTCGGCGCAATCAGCCCCAGCATTTT. This translates into CASSLVPPDRFRRNQPQHF.

This rearrangement joins TRBV5-1 to TRBJ1-3; 8 bases agree with TRBD1. CDR3 length: 17 amino acids. V dropped 2 bases and J dropped 3; count of bases not matched to a gene: 10. Germline loops: CDR1 SGHRS, CDR2 YFSETQ. The CDR3 DNA reads as TGCGCCAGCAGCTTACAGGGGGGTTTAGACCTTGGAAACACCATATATTTT. It is translated as CASSLQGGLDLGNTIYF.

This clone was detected once. The V gene is TRBV11-3, the J gene TRBJ2-3, with 13 bases that match TRBD2. This CDR3 has 18 residues. From germline, CDR1 is SGHNT and CDR2 YENEEA. The trim removed 5 bases at V and 2 bases at J, leaving 10 bases unmatched. CDR3 nucleotides: TGTGCCAGCAGCCAGGGAGGACTAGCGGGGGCAACCACAGATACGCAGTATTTT. This encodes CASSQGGLAGATTDTQYF. Full variable domain (remainder filled in from reference TRBV11-3 and TRBJ2-3): EAGVVQSPRYKIIEKKQPVAFWCNPISGHNTLYWYLQNLGQGPELLIRYENEEAVDDSQLPKDRFSAERLKGVDSTLKIQPAELGDSAVYLCASSQGGLAGATTDTQYFGPGTRLTVL.

This rearrangement joins TRBV19 to TRBJ2-3; no reliable D call. Looked up from germline, CDR1 is LNHDA and CDR2 is SQIVND (reference sequence). Trimming left V 6 bases short and J 3 bases short, with 16 bases between. The CDR3 extends over 15 amino acids. The CDR3 region is CASSTSVVWTDTQYF. The CDR3 coding sequence is TGTGCCAGTAGCACCAGCGTTGTGTGGACAGATACGCAGTATTTT.

The rearrangement links TRBV5-5 to TRBJ2-1; D may be TRBD1 (5 bases). In germline, CDR1 is SGHKS, CDR2 YYEKEE (reference sequence). This CDR3 spans 15 amino acids. V was cut by 1 base and J by 5 bases, with 13 bases left in between. CDR3 residues: CASSLLGRTNNEQFF. CDR3 bases: TGTGCCAGCAGCTTGTTAGGACGGACAAACAATGAGCAGTTCTTC.

The chain combines TRBV5-4 with TRBJ2-1; 10 bases align to TRBD1. Germline loops: CDR1 SGHNT, CDR2 YYREEE (reference sequence). CDR3 length: 14 amino acids. V lost 4 bases and J lost 9; bases outside the gene matches: 7. CDR3 in DNA: TGTGCCAGCAGCCCAGACAGGGGGCTCGGTGAGCAGTTCTTC. Translation: CASSPDRGLGEQFF.